These T cell receptor beta chains were read from a single sample in a study of cytomegalovirus exposure and HLA in healthy donors. Profiling relied on immunoSEQ multiplex PCR, and the TCRdb table lists in-frame clones only, not all of them. Of 100,000 to 150,000 clones listed, 15% to 20% are singletons. Source material: PBMCs. The origin of the receptors is a female donor in good health and CMV-seropositive. CDR3s leave out the opening cysteine and the closing phenylalanine or tryptophan.

j_call v_call cdr3_aa
TRBJ2-3 TRBV6-5 ASSYTSGVDTQY
TRBJ2-5 TRBV18 ASSPLRQGGETQY
TRBJ2-5 TRBV6-5 ASRTRVIQETQY
TRBJ2-7 TRBV7-2 ASSLVVLQGYEQY
TRBJ2-7 TRBV2 ASSFRVELPYEQY
TRBJ2-3 TRBV15 ATSSTIETDTQY
TRBJ2-2 TRBV10-1 ASSGRTAPNTGELF
TRBJ1-2 TRBV7-2 ASSLAREYGYT
TRBJ1-2 TRBV4-2 ASSQGSGLHYGYT
TRBJ2-2 TRBV7-9 ASSPTDRAGELF
TRBJ1-5 TRBV27 ASSSDRTGGGGQPQH
TRBJ2-1 TRBV28 ASSLVQNKEQF
TRBJ2-1 TRBV29-1 SGGLDEQF